This note documents a single T cell receptor (beta chain) sequence. Its antigen is unidentified. The length of the CDR3 is 17 residues. Losses at the gene ends were 5 bases for V and 8 bases for J; bases not matched to a gene: 19. Germline loops: CDR1 KGHSH, CDR2 LQKENI. As every portion of the isolated RNA was reverse transcribed, the sequencing read expressed TCRB transcripts. The table came from immunoSEQ multiplex PCR; TCRdb's copy has only in-frame clones and leaves some out. The sample shows 250,000 or so clones, about 25% of them seen only once. The data belong to a study of beta chain features in type 1 diabetes. Study results and caveats: Lower insertion and higher deletion counts appeared at VDJ junctions in type 1 diabetes patients.

What was sequenced was central memory CD4+ T cells from blood. The clonotype was recovered from a man between 25 and 39 years old in good health. The genes are TRBV18 and TRBJ1-2; 8 bases fit TRBD1. In DNA form, the CDR3 reads TGTGCCAGCTCATCCCGGGACAGGAATTCTGGAACGGGAGGCTACACCTTC. This encodes CASSSRDRNSGTGGYTF. The full variable domain, its missing parts supplied by reference TRBV18 and TRBJ1-2, is NAGVMQNPRHLVRRRGQEARLRCSPMKGHSHVYWYRQLPEEGLKFMVYLQKENIIDESGMPKERFSAEFPKEGPSILRIQQVVRGDSAAYFCASSSRDRNSGTGGYTFGSGTRLTVV.